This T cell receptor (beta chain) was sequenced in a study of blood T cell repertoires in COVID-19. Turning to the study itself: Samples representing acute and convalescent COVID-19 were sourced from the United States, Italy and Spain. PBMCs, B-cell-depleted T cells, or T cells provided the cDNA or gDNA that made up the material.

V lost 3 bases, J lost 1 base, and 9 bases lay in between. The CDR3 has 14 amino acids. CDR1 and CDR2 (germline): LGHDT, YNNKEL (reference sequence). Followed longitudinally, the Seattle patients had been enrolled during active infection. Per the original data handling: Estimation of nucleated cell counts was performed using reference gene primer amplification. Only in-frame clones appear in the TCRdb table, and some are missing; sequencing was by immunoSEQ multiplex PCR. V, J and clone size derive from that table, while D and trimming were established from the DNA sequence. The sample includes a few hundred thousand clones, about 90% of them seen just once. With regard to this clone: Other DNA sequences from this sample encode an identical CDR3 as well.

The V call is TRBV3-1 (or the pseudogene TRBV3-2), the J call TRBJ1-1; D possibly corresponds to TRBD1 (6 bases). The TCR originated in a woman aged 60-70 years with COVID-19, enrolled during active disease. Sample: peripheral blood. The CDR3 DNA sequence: TGTGCCAGCAGCCAGCTACAGGGGAACACTGAAGCTTTCTTT. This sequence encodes CASSQLQGNTEAFF.